This note documents a single T cell receptor (beta chain) sequence. Next came a second PCR, run for roughly 7 to 12 cycles, which used a sample-barcoded 5' primer along with a J-beta primer mix. TCRdb independently ran MiXCR on the 5' RACE reads; one entry per CDR3 protein. The sample shows 750,000 to 950,000 distinct CDR3 sequences, 20% to 30% of them seen only once. The data belong to a study of blood T cells in healthy people across ages. The same sample was also used in a study of T cells of mothers and their children. According to that study: From each mother came over 9.5 million TCR beta CDR3 reads, and from each child came around 2.7 million. Overlap ran slightly, non-significantly higher for related than unrelated mother-child pairs.

Sequenced input: blood. The sequence came from a boy between 5 and 17 years old in good health.

The DNA of the CDR3 is TGCAGCGCCGGACTAGCGGGGGGTACCGGGGAGCTGTTTTTT. Translating gives CSAGLAGGTGELFF. The chain employs TRBV29-1 and TRBJ2-2, with 14 bases matching TRBD2. Per the germline V gene, CDR1 is SQVTM and CDR2 is ANQGSEA. The V gene end was trimmed by 7 bases and the J gene end by 5 bases; junction bases not matched to a gene: 3. CDR3 length: 14 residues.